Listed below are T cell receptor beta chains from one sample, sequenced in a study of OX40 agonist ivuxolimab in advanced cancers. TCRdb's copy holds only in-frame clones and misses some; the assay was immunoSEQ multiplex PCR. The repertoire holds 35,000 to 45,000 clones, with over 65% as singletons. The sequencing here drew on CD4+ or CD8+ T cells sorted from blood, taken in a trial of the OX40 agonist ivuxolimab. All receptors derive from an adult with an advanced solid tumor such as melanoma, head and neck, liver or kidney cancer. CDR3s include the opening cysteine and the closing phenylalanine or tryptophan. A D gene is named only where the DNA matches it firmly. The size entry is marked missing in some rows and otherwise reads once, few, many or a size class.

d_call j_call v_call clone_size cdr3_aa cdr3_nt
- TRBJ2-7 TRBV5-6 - CASSLETVYEQYF TGTGCCAGCAGCTTGGAGACTGTCTACGAGCAGTACTTC
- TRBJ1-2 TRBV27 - CASSSLALMTYGYTF TGTGCCAGCAGTTCCCTTGCCCTTATGACCTATGGCTACACCTTC
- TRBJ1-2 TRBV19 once CASSENYGYTF TGTGCCAGTAGCGAGAACTATGGCTACACCTTC
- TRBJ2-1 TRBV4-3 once CASSVLGYNEQFF TGCGCCAGCAGCGTTCTAGGCTACAATGAGCAGTTCTTC
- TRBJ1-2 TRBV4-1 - CASSQEFGVGGYTF TGCGCCAGCAGCCAAGAGTTCGGGGTAGGTGGCTACACCTTC
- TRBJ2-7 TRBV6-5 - CASSLTDTGSYEQYF TGTGCCAGCAGTTTGACGGACACAGGGTCCTACGAGCAGTACTTC
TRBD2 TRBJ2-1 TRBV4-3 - CASSQGPGGTSGKNEQFF TGCGCCAGCAGCCAAGGACCCGGTGGGACTAGCGGGAAGAATGAGCAGTTCTTC
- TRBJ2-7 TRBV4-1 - CASSPSWGVGQYF TGCGCCAGCAGCCCCTCCTGGGGAGTTGGGCAGTACTTC
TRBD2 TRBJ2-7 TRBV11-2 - CASSLDRPGGGYDEQYF TGTGCCAGCAGCTTAGATCGGCCGGGGGGGGGCTATGACGAGCAGTACTTC
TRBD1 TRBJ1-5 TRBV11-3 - CASSLTNWTGHQPQHF TGTGCCAGCAGCTTAACCAATTGGACAGGGCATCAGCCCCAGCATTTT
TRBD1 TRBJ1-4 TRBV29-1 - CSVAGQGNEKLFF TGCAGCGTTGCCGGACAGGGGAACGAAAAACTGTTTTTT
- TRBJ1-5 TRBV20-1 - CSTTAQGSQHF TGCAGTACGACAGCTCAGGGGTCCCAGCATTTT
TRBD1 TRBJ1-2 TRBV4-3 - CASSQDWAGGGYGYTF TGCGCCAGCAGCCAAGATTGGGCAGGGGGAGGCTATGGCTACACCTTC
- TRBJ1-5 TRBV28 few CASSLIFSNQPQHF TGTGCCAGCAGTTTAATCTTTAGCAATCAGCCCCAGCATTTT
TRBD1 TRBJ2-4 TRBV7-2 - CASSPLGQEGPEYF TGTGCCAGCAGCCCCTTGGGACAGGAAGGGCCAGAGTACTTC
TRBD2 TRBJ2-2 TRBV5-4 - CASSPAGANTGELFF TGTGCCAGCAGCCCAGCGGGAGCGAACACCGGGGAGCTGTTTTTT
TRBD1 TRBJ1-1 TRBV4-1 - CASSPQGQGPEAFF TGCGCCAGCAGCCCCCAGGGACAGGGCCCTGAAGCTTTCTTT
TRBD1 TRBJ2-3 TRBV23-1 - CASSQDRALRVDTQYF TGCGCCAGCAGTCAAGACAGGGCGCTCCGCGTAGATACGCAGTATTTT
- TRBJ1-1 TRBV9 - CASSPTVMNTEAFF TGTGCCAGCAGCCCCACAGTTATGAACACTGAAGCTTTCTTT
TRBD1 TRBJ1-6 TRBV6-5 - CASSPPGQENSPLHF TGTGCCAGCAGTCCTCCGGGACAGGAGAATTCACCCCTCCACTTT
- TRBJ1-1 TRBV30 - CAWTGVTEAFF TGTGCCTGGACAGGGGTGACTGAAGCTTTCTTT
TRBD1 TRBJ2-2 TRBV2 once CASSLRTGGNTGELFF TGTGCCAGCAGCCTCCGGACAGGGGGCAACACCGGGGAGCTGTTTTTT
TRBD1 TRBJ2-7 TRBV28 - CASRPPGGPGGPYEQYF TGTGCCAGCAGACCCCCAGGGGGTCCCGGTGGTCCCTACGAGCAGTACTTC
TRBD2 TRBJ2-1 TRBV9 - CASSVGAGGPNEQFF TGTGCCAGCAGCGTAGGAGCGGGAGGGCCCAATGAGCAGTTCTTC
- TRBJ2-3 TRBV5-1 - CASYPAGSTDTQYF TGCGCCAGCTACCCGGCGGGCTCCACAGATACGCAGTATTTT
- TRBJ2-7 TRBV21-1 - CASPQPGAYEQYF TGTGCCAGCCCTCAGCCGGGGGCCTACGAGCAGTACTTC
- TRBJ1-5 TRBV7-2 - CASSPDINQPQHF TGTGCCAGCAGCCCAGACATAAATCAGCCCCAGCATTTT
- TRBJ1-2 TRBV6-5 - CASSYSPAYGYTF TGTGCCAGCAGTTACTCACCCGCCTATGGCTACACCTTC
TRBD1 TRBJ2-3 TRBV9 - CASSVAGQGEDTQYF TGTGCCAGCAGCGTAGCGGGACAGGGGGAGGATACGCAGTATTTT
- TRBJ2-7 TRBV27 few CASSPSSGTAYEQYF TGTGCCAGCAGTCCGAGTAGCGGAACCGCCTACGAGCAGTACTTC
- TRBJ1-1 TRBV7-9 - CASTPGWEGTEAFF TGTGCCAGCACGCCCGGGTGGGAGGGCACTGAAGCTTTCTTT
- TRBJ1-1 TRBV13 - CASSPRQLSMNTEAFF TGTGCCAGCAGCCCAAGACAGTTATCTATGAACACTGAAGCTTTCTTT
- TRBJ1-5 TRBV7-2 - CASSRGDQPQHF TGTGCCAGCAGTAGGGGGGATCAGCCCCAGCATTTT
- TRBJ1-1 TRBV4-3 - CASSQREGGTEAFF TGCGCCAGCAGCCAAAGAGAGGGGGGGACTGAAGCTTTCTTT
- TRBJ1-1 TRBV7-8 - CASSPSGYMNTEAFF TGTGCCAGCAGCCCAAGTGGGTACATGAACACTGAAGCTTTCTTT
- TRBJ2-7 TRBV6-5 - CASSYSIQGETYEQYF TGTGCCAGCAGTTACTCGATACAGGGAGAGACCTACGAGCAGTACTTC
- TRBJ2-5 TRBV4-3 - CASSQDLAFQETQYF TGCGCCAGCAGCCAAGATTTGGCCTTCCAAGAGACCCAGTACTTC
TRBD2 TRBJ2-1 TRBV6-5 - CASTRAGGLVEQFF TGTGCCAGCACAAGAGCGGGGGGGCTAGTTGAGCAGTTCTTC
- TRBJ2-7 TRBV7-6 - CASSFFGSGEQYF TGTGCCAGCAGCTTTTTCGGATCGGGCGAGCAGTACTTC
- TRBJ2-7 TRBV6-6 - CASSLNYEQYF TGTGCCAGCAGTTTAAACTACGAGCAGTACTTC